The 18 T cell receptor beta chains below all came from one sample that was sequenced in a study of T cell responses to AZD1222 COVID-19 vaccine (dated by TCRdb to the early 2020s). Libraries came from the immunoSEQ multiplex PCR assay. What TCRdb holds here is the immuneACCESS table cut down to in-frame rearrangements. Part of the clones is not present; checked against another copy, under half of the missing clones reflect an unresolved V gene, and the others are unexplained. Across this sample there are approximately 170,000 clones, with approximately 93% seen only once. The ten largest make up about 3.9% of the sample. The time point tag for this specimen amounts to: baseline before first vaccination. The source was peripheral blood, collected on day 0 of AZD1222 vaccination. These TCRs come from an adult in good health.

J is TRBJ2-7 and V is TRBV7-9; TRBD1 matches 7 bases. Germline values: CDR1 SEHNR, CDR2 FQNEAQ (reference sequence). V trimming: 3 bases; J trimming: 2 bases; junction bases outside the gene matches: 4. There are 14 residues in the CDR3. CDR3 in DNA: TGTGCCAGCAGCTTCGGACAGGAAACCTACGAGCAGTACTTC. Translation gives CASSFGQETYEQYF.

This clone was observed a single time. V gene TRBV7-9 combines with J gene TRBJ1-3; no reliable D call. Trimming left V 5 bases short and J 4 bases short, with 9 bases between. Looked up from germline, CDR1 is SEHNR and CDR2 is FQNEAQ (reference sequence). This CDR3 region has 13 residues. Written as DNA, the CDR3 is TGTGCCAGCAGCCCGACATTAGGAAACACCATATATTTT. Translating gives CASSPTLGNTIYF.

This chain uses TRBV4-1 with TRBJ2-5, with 8 bases identical to TRBD1. Germline trimming cut 8 bases from V and 2 bases from J; bases unmatched to any gene: 16. Germline assignment: CDR1 MGHRA and CDR2 YSYEKL. This CDR3 contains 17 residues. The CDR3: CASRETGDLAPQETQYF. CDR3 DNA sequence: TGCGCCAGCCGAGAGACAGGGGACCTCGCCCCACAAGAGACCCAGTACTTC.

The rearrangement links TRBV3-1 (or the pseudogene TRBV3-2) to TRBJ1-4; D call uncertain. The V and J ends lost 0 bases and 14 bases respectively, with 13 bases between them. The germline CDR1 and CDR2 sequences are LGHDT and YNNKEL (reference sequence). This CDR3 region has 13 residues. Here the CDR3 DNA reads TGTGCCAGCAGCCAAGATGTAACCAACCATCTGTTTTTT. Translation gives CASSQDVTNHLFF.

This rearrangement joins TRBV1 to TRBJ1-1. TRBV1 counts as a pseudogene. This CDR3 has 17 amino acids. This chain's CDR3 is CTSSPFPLSARNTEAFF. The CDR3 DNA reads as TGCACCAGCAGCCCATTCCCCTTAAGCGCCCGGAACACTGAAGCTTTCTTT.

J is TRBJ2-2 and V is TRBV3-1 (or the pseudogene TRBV3-2); 8 bases map to TRBD1. The junction had 7 bases not matched to a gene; V was cut back by 9 bases and J by 1 base. This CDR3 is 15 amino acids long. The germline V gene has CDR1 LGHDT and CDR2 YNNKEL (reference sequence). The CDR3 spells CASIGTGLNTGELFF. The CDR3 DNA sequence: TGTGCCAGTATAGGGACAGGCTTGAACACCGGGGAGCTGTTTTTT.

CDR3 nucleotide sequence: TGTGCCAGCAGCCCAATCCGACAGGATAACTATGGCTACACCTTC. It translates to CASSPIRQDNYGYTF. The chain combines TRBV7-6 with TRBJ1-2; weak D call: TRBD1 (6 bases). Germline lookup yields CDR1 SGHVS and CDR2 FNYEAQ. CDR3 length equals 15 residues. Trimming stripped 5 bases from V and 1 base from J, with 14 bases between.

The J gene is TRBJ1-5, the V gene TRBV27; D might be TRBD1 (6 bases). CDR1 and CDR2 from the germline V gene are MNHEY and SMNVEV (reference sequence). This CDR3 has 15 amino acids. Trimming pared 7 bases from V and 4 bases from J, leaving 17 bases between. The CDR3 loop reads CASNSERGKNQPQHF. CDR3 sequence (DNA): TGTGCCAGCAACTCAGAGAGGGGGAAGAATCAGCCCCAGCATTTT.

CDR3 DNA: TGTGCCACCACTTCGGGGACAGGGAAAGGCGAGCAGTACTTC. Translated, it gives CATTSGTGKGEQYF. The chain combines TRBV11-3 with TRBJ2-7; 9 bases map to TRBD1. V was clipped by 10 bases and J by 6 bases; unmatched bases: 13. CDR3 length equals 14 residues. Germline V gene lookup returns CDR1 SGHNT and CDR2 YENEEA. Looking up the rest from reference TRBV11-3 and TRBJ2-7 gives the full variable domain: EAGVVQSPRYKIIEKKQPVAFWCNPISGHNTLYWYLQNLGQGPELLIRYENEEAVDDSQLPKDRFSAERLKGVDSTLKIQPAELGDSAVYLCATTSGTGKGEQYFGPGTRLTVT.

The chain is built from TRBV11-2 and TRBJ1-1, with TRBD1 matching over 9 bases. This CDR3 region has 16 residues. V lost 4 bases, J lost 1 base, and 7 bases stayed unmatched. Germline CDR1 reads SGHAT; CDR2 reads FQNNGV. CDR3 coding DNA: TGTGCCAGCAGCTCGGCAAGACAGGGGGGGAACACTGAAGCTTTCTTT. This gives the protein CASSSARQGGNTEAFF.

The V gene is TRBV13, the J gene TRBJ1-3; the D gene is possibly TRBD1 (5 bases). CDR3 length: 15 amino acids. CDR1 and CDR2 (germline): PRHDT, FYEKMQ (reference sequence). V was shortened by 4 bases and J by 0 bases, with 10 bases between the two germline ends. CDR3 DNA: TGTGCCAGCAGCTACGGACACATCTCTGGAAACACCATATATTTT. This gives the protein CASSYGHISGNTIYF.

J is TRBJ2-1 and V is TRBV2; D might be TRBD2 (6 bases). V lost 7 bases to trimming and J lost 2 bases, with 15 bases between them. The germline V gene has CDR1 SNHLY and CDR2 FYNNEI. The CDR3 extends over 15 amino acids. Here the CDR3 reads CASTSIGGPYNEQFF. The CDR3 nucleotides are TGTGCCAGCACCAGTATCGGAGGGCCCTACAATGAGCAGTTCTTC.

The chain links TRBV19 to TRBJ1-1; D perhaps matches TRBD1 (5 bases). The CDR3 contains 12 residues. Deletions cut 4 bases from V and 11 bases from J, with 14 bases between. Per germline, CDR1 LNHDA and CDR2 SQIVND (reference sequence). The CDR3 here is CASSTQGGHAFF. CDR3 DNA: TGTGCCAGTAGTACGCAGGGCGGCCATGCTTTCTTT.

The V call is TRBV28, the J call TRBJ1-1, with D maybe TRBD1 (5 bases). Germline lookup yields CDR1 MDHEN and CDR2 SYDVKM. CDR3 length: 16 amino acids. V dropped 3 bases and J dropped 5 bases, with 19 bases sitting between them. CDR3 in DNA: TGTGCCAGCAGTTTCCAGGGCTCGGTATTATGGACTGAAGCTTTCTTT. This gives the protein CASSFQGSVLWTEAFF.

The chain carries TRBV5-4 and TRBJ1-2; 7 nucleotides line up with TRBD1. The CDR3 extends over 14 amino acids. With V trimmed by 3 bases and J by 4 bases, 6 bases remained unmatched. Germline V gene sequence: CDR1 SGHNT, CDR2 YYREEE (reference sequence). The CDR3 DNA reads TGTGCCAGCAGCTCCGAGTGGGACAGCTATGGCTACACCTTC. Its translation: CASSSEWDSYGYTF.

Note on this clone: Other DNA sequences in this specimen translate into the identical CDR3. The chain carries TRBV19 and TRBJ1-2; possible D gene TRBD1, 5 bases. The CDR3 is made up of 13 amino acids. Trimming stripped 6 bases from V and 3 bases from J, with 11 bases between. The germline gives CDR1 LNHDA, CDR2 SQIVND (reference sequence). The CDR3 reads CASSPDRDYGYTF. The CDR3 region has the DNA TGTGCCAGTAGCCCAGACAGAGACTATGGCTACACCTTC.

The chain has TRBV5-8 and TRBJ1-5, with TRBD1 matching 10 bases. The germline CDR1 and CDR2 sequences are SGHTS and YDEGEE. The CDR3 runs 17 residues. With V trimmed by 0 bases and J by 2 bases, 5 bases remained unmatched. CDR3 region: CASSLGQGASGNQPQHF. CDR3 bases: TGTGCCAGCAGCTTGGGACAGGGGGCGAGTGGCAATCAGCCCCAGCATTTT.

V and J are TRBV10-3 and TRBJ1-3; 10 bases are shared with TRBD1. Germline values: CDR1 ENHRY, CDR2 SYGVKD. Unmatched junction bases numbered 4, after V lost 4 bases and J lost 1 base. The CDR3 has 16 amino acids. The CDR3 loop is CAISARQGASGNTIYF. CDR3 nucleotides: TGTGCCATCAGTGCTAGACAGGGGGCGTCTGGAAACACCATATATTTT.